The clone carrying this T cell receptor (beta chain) was seen a handful of times. The sample belongs to a study of T-cell memory formation after mild COVID-19. TCRdb re-called the 5' RACE reads with MiXCR, one entry per CDR3 protein. Of about half a million distinct CDR3 sequences in the sample, around a sixth were seen once. The sample was PBMCs or a T cell subset sorted from them (not recorded which). The TCR sequence derives from an adult woman who had mild COVID-19 (a few samples of this study predate the infection). Cell type and time point are not known.

Written as DNA, the CDR3 is TGTGCCAGCAGTCCAATTCTAGGCGGGGACTTCAATGAGCAGTTCTTC. This gives the protein CASSPILGGDFNEQFF. The chain recombines TRBV25-1 with TRBJ2-1, with a tentative D call TRBD2 (6 bases). The V gene lost 5 bases and the J gene lost 6 bases, with 20 bases spanning the gap. There are 16 residues in the CDR3. Germline V gives CDR1 MGHDK, CDR2 SYGVNS.